The text below deals with one T cell receptor beta chain. Its target antigen remains unknown. No quality values exist for individual bases; no much larger clone is one base distant. The data were obtained in a study of shared clonotypes between healthy human individuals (TCRdb year 2020). Regarding the study in general: A couple of women and a few men aged 18 to 49 years were included in the cohort. To increase sequencing depth and limit assay-specific biases, different laboratories used diverse techniques to prepare libraries and sequence TCR repertoires. To estimate repertoire size and how much clonotype sharing occurs between individuals, the study deeply sequenced the blood TCR repertoires of roughly 5 healthy adults. Leukapheresis yielded between about 0.8 and 8.9 billion PBMCs per donor. Per donor, three plates each were used for CD4 naive and CD4 memory, two for CD8 naive, and one for CD8 memory.

Using the deep immunoSEQ assay, TCR CDR3 regions were amplified from genomic DNA by multiplex PCR. For each cell subset, the extracted genomic DNA was distributed evenly across all wells of several immunoSEQ 96-well plates, and each plate served as one replicate. Each replicate PCR for sorted subsets received about 200 ng genomic DNA, equal to roughly 30,000 T cell genomes. Purified libraries were measured with a Qubit 3.0 fluorometer, size-checked on a Bioanalyzer 2100, and measured again with the KAPA Library Quantification kit. Every immunoSEQ 96-well plate was sequenced on a separate single-read 150-cycle Illumina NextSeq 550 flow cell. From the authors' description of their analysis: Because only junctional sequences without quality scores were contained in the immunoSEQ output, filtering matching that applied to full-length reads could not be performed. To assign V/J genes and CDR3, sequences were annotated against IMGT germline references using PyIR, a Python wrapper for IgBLAST v1.9. Any read was removed if the V/J assignment was weak (E-value above 1e-6), the CDR3 was missing, or the read contained stop codons, out-of-frame junctions, or ambiguous translated residues. V3J clonotypes were defined by identical inferred V gene, J gene, and CDR3 amino acid sequence. Percentage overlap between repertoires was computed as shared unique clonotypes divided by the size of the smaller repertoire. Repertoire richness was assessed with RTK rarefaction, the Chao1 estimator, and Recon v2.1 estimates of unobserved clonotypes. Generation probabilities were computed with OLGA for all TCRbeta clonotypes obtained by the gDNA method from a handful of donors. Drawn from immuneACCESS, this table holds only the in-frame rearrangements with V and J called that TCRdb kept. Clones are partly lost; checked studies trace under half to an unresolved V gene and leave the rest unexplained. V, J and clone size were drawn from that table, and D and trimming were deduced from the DNA. The sample records approximately 2.5 million clones, around nine tenths of which are singletons. The ten biggest clones cover over 0.12% of the sample.

What the authors observed across the whole study: Even with the large sequencing depth, rarefaction of the sorted-subset datasets indicated that sequencing was incomplete. Higher generation probabilities were observed for clonotypes shared by all four sorted-subset donors than for non-shared clonotypes. Sampling was restricted to blood, and TCR repertoires in tissues likely differ from the TCR repertoires found in blood. Larger estimated clonotype richness was generally found for naive subsets than for memory subsets. Pairwise subsampling indicated that sequencing depth was expected to affect the degree of clonotype sharing among donors. The genetic and exposure-history diversity represented was limited by the small number of donors. Roughly 5.2% of naive CD4, 3.5% of naive CD8, 2.3% of memory CD4, and about 0.4% of memory CD8 clonotypes were shared across a few donors.

Healthy HIV-negative adults with no recently reported acute infections or vaccinations were included as donors. Every donor was a Caucasian adult residing in Nashville, Tennessee, USA. Magnetic negative selection was used to enrich CD4+ T cells, after which naive cells were positively selected on CD45RA and the negative fraction became the memory subset. Blood was obtained by leukapheresis, after which PBMCs were separated by Ficoll-Histopaque density gradient centrifugation and cryopreserved in liquid nitrogen vapor phase. Analytical flow cytometry was used to check the purity and quantity of each magnetically sorted T cell population. Genomic DNA was isolated from each sorted fraction and quantified by UV absorbance on a Nanodrop 2000c. The CDR3 holds 13 amino acids from the cysteine to the phenylalanine. Here the CDR3 DNA is all that survives: 39 bases in frame from base 1. The germline V gene yields SGHDT for CDR1 and YYEEEE for CDR2. Relative to germline, V is missing 5 bases and J is missing 6 bases, with 5 bases of the junction outside any gene match.

The sequenced material came from naive CD4+ T cells sorted from blood. The cell subset or site label corresponds to: CD45RA+ positively selected. This clonotype was obtained from a man between 18 and 29 years old in good health. This sequence uses TRBV5-6 and TRBJ1-2; 9 central nucleotides agree with TRBD1. CDR3 reads: CASSYGQGNGYTF. In nucleotides, the sequence is TGTGCCAGCAGTTACGGACAGGGGAATGGCTACACCTTC.